One sample yielded the 8 T cell receptor beta chains listed below, sequenced in a study of T cells after yellow fever vaccination. TCRdb independently ran MiXCR on the 5' RACE reads; one entry per CDR3 protein. The profile shows hundreds of thousands of distinct CDR3 sequences, 6.2% of them singletons. Specimen: PBMCs, collected 5 days after the yellow fever booster vaccination. All receptors come from a young man who received the YFV17D yellow fever vaccine.

This clonotype has at least ten counts. The V gene is TRBV5-1, the J gene TRBJ2-2; no clear D gene. Germline V CDR1 and CDR2: SGHRS, YFSETQ. This CDR3 comprises 12 residues. Between the trimmed V and J ends, which lost 1 base and 5 bases, there was a span of 3 bases. CDR3 in amino acids: CASSLTTGELFF. The DNA for the CDR3 is TGCGCCAGCAGCTTGACGACCGGGGAGCTGTTTTTT.

This clonotype was counted at least ten times. This chain links TRBV5-1 with TRBJ2-7, with D possibly matching TRBD1 (6 bases). V lost 4 bases, J lost 3 bases, and 8 bases lay in between. Germline V gene data show CDR1 as SGHRS and CDR2 as YFSETQ. The CDR3 contains 12 residues. In DNA form, the CDR3 reads TGCGCCAGCAGCAACAGGGACTACGAGCAGTACTTC. This codes for CASSNRDYEQYF.

This clonotype was detected a few times. The chain links TRBV9 to TRBJ2-1; 10 nucleotides agree with TRBD1. Trimming took 3 bases from V and 7 from J; bases not matched to a gene: 7. CDR3 length equals 15 residues. Germline-derived CDR1 and CDR2 are SGDLS and YYNGEE. CDR3 nucleotides: TGTGCCAGCAGCGCCGGACAGGGGGTAGAGAATGAGCAGTTCTTC. It yields the protein CASSAGQGVENEQFF.

The chain couples TRBV20-1 to TRBJ2-6; D call uncertain. This CDR3 contains 14 residues. CDR1 is DFQATT, CDR2 SNEGSKA, per germline (reference sequence). V lost 6 bases to trimming and J lost 1 base, with 10 bases between them. The CDR3 protein is CSATGTSGANVLTF. The CDR3 coding sequence is TGCAGTGCAACTGGTACTTCTGGGGCCAACGTCCTGACTTTC.

This clonotype was picked up a small number of times. The J gene is TRBJ2-5, the V gene TRBV5-1; weak D call: TRBD2 (5 bases). V was trimmed by 0 bases and J by 4 bases, leaving 13 bases between them. The CDR3 length is 15 residues. Looked up from germline, CDR1 is SGHRS and CDR2 is YFSETQ. As DNA, the CDR3 is TGCGCCAGCAGCTTGGCTACTGGACTGGGAGAGACCCAGTACTTC. It specifies CASSLATGLGETQYF.

The chain is built from TRBV20-1 and TRBJ1-6; tentatively, D is TRBD1 (5 bases). The CDR3 covers 15 residues. Germline CDR1 is DFQATT and CDR2 is SNEGSKA (reference sequence). Between the trimmed V and J ends, which lost 5 bases and 4 bases, there was a span of 15 bases. CDR3 sequence reads: CSAWGRQTYNSPLHF. DNA of the CDR3: TGCAGTGCTTGGGGGAGGCAGACGTATAATTCACCCCTCCACTTT.

This clonotype was seen a few times. V and J are TRBV10-3 and TRBJ1-1, with TRBD1 as a possible D gene (6 bases). The germline V and J ends were trimmed by 3 bases and 5 bases, with 13 bases remaining between them. There are 14 residues in the CDR3. CDR1 and CDR2 from the germline V gene are ENHRY and SYGVKD. CDR3 residues: CAISDRGRGTEAFF. DNA for the CDR3: TGTGCCATCAGTGATCGGGGGCGGGGGACTGAAGCTTTCTTT.

This clonotype was counted at least ten times. V is TRBV5-6 and J is TRBJ1-2; D remains ambiguous. The CDR3 loop spans 10 amino acids. The germline CDR1 and CDR2 sequences are SGHDT and YYEEEE. V shed 5 bases and J shed 8 bases, with 7 bases lying between them. The CDR3 sequence is CASRPDGYTF. The CDR3 DNA sequence: TGTGCCAGCAGGCCGGACGGCTACACCTTC.